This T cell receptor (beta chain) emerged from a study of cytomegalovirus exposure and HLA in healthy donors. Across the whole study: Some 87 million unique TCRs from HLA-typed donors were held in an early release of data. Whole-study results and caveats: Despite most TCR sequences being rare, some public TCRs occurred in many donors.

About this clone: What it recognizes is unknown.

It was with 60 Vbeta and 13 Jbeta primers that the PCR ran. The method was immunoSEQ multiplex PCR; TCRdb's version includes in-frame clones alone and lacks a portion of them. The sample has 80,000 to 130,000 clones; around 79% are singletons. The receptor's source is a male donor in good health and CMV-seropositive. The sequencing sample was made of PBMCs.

CDR3 in DNA: TGCGCCAGCAGCCCCCGGACAGGGGACACCGGGGAGCTGTTTTTT. Its translation: CASSPRTGDTGELFF. The chain couples TRBV5-1 to TRBJ2-2; TRBD1 aligns across 9 bases. CDR3 length equals 15 residues. J was trimmed by 3 bases and V by 4 bases; bases with no gene match: 4. CDR1 SGHRS and CDR2 YFSETQ come from the germline V gene.